This is a list of T cell receptor beta chains from one sample in a study of regulatory T cells in long-lasting Graves disease. MiXCR was run by TCRdb on the multiplex PCR reads, yielding one entry per CDR3 protein. The sample holds about 470,000 distinct CDR3 sequences; around 20% are singletons and the top ten take approximately 7.8%. Material: peripheral blood mononuclear cells (PBMCs), obtained when the disease was refractory, from a patient treated with antithyroid drugs. Receptor source: a female donor with Graves disease. Both conserved end residues are part of each CDR3.

cdr3_length | v_call | cdr3_aa
17 | TRBV4-1 | CASSQPATNRDTGELFF
15 | TRBV27 | CASSLFGVSSYEQYF
15 | TRBV11-3 | CASSFCVTLNYGYTF
13 | TRBV19 | CASRSRGPYEQYF
11 | TRBV28 | CASQLRAKLFF
16 | TRBV27 | CASSLTTGPNTGELFF
15 | TRBV7-2 | CASSRRVNSPYEQYF
12 | TRBV20-1 | CSANRGNYGYTF
16 | TRBV27 | CASSTETGSYVGEQYF
15 | TRBV29-1 | CSAEDGNSGTYEQYF
14 | TRBV27 | CASSLSPFAETQYF
14 | TRBV4-2 | CASSQLQDSYEQYF
12 | TRBV14 | CASSHIVDTQYF
15 | TRBV5-4 | CASSLDRGYPYEQYF
13 | TRBV7-2 | CASSPRRTDTQYF
13 | TRBV10-3 | CAIESGREREQYF
15 | TRBV4-1 | CASSSDRVNNYGYTF
19 | TRBV5-1 | CASSWWTSGPTTNTGELFF
14 | TRBV19 | CASQQTGGTDTQYF
16 | TRBV6-2/TRBV6-3 | CASSYMDSYSNQPQHF
12 | TRBV11-2 | CASTIWNTEAFF
13 | TRBV28 | CASSLPGAYEQYF
18 | TRBV7-9 | CASSLAGLAGGAYNEQFF
14 | TRBV11-2 | CASSGDRTFNEQFF
16 | TRBV6-1 | CASRPETKPLLETQYF
16 | TRBV7-9 | CASSDPGLAGRETQYF
12 | TRBV28 | CASSFWPGELFF
17 | TRBV3-1 | CASSQDFTGGLGGELFF
14 | TRBV12-3/TRBV12-4 | CASRSGPEGETQYF
16 | TRBV5-8 | CASSPGQVMEDTEAFF
16 | TRBV12-3/TRBV12-4 | CASSFLAQALIYEQYF
15 | TRBV7-2 | CASSFSGGGISPLHF
12 | TRBV29-1 | CSVASADRGQYF
14 | TRBV11-2 | CASSLGLAGDRQYF
12 | TRBV20-1 | CSARAWEQPQHF
14 | TRBV20-1 | CSARGGPQTTEAFF
14 | TRBV28 | CASRDRGRRNEQYF
13 | TRBV20-1 | CSANRDKDYEQYF
15 | TRBV7-3 | CASSLNQGAYYEQYF
12 | TRBV29-1 | CSVKGLENEQFF
15 | TRBV6-5 | CASSLDLGSHQPQHF
12 | TRBV27 | CASSRQNTEAFF
15 | TRBV6-1 | CASSEVFGQNTEAFF
15 | TRBV5-1 | CASSPRDRVSYEQYF
13 | TRBV28 | CASSLSLSPEQYF
16 | TRBV3-1 | CASSPHLAGASLEQYF
12 | TRBV5-1 | CASSSPASEQFF
13 | TRBV3-1 | CASSQVRQSGYTF
17 | TRBV3-1 | CASSHLTGTSGIYEQYF
14 | TRBV2 | CASSDGSNTGELFF
15 | TRBV20-1 | CSARDPAGGQYEQYF
13 | TRBV7-3 | CASTPQRAYEQYF
15 | TRBV6-5 | CASSYRGLVAGELFF
13 | TRBV29-1 | CSGWTGMNTEAFF